This is a list of T cell receptor beta chains from one sample in a study of CD4 T cells in relation to SARS-CoV-2 and coronaviruses. No cognate antigen is known for these TCRs. Method: immunoSEQ multiplex PCR; TCRdb's copy keeps in-frame clones and lacks some. The sample contains 15,000 to 20,000 clones, roughly 77% of which appear only once. Sequencing was performed on CD4+ T cells from PBMCs, cultured in vitro. Receptors originate from a human donor in good health. CDR3s include the opening cysteine and the closing phenylalanine or tryptophan. Fields, in order: clone size, J gene, V gene, D gene, CDR3 DNA, CDR3 protein. A D gene is named only where the DNA matches it firmly. Part of the rows lack a size; the others show once, few, many or a class for expanded clones.

>-|TRBJ2-2|TRBV5-6|-
TGTGCCAGCAGCCTCTCCTTGGGGAACACCGGGGAGCTGTTTTTT
CASSLSLGNTGELFF
>few|TRBJ2-2|TRBV12-3/TRBV12-4|-
TGTGCCAGCAGTTTACTGTCCGGAGGGGAGCTGTTTTTT
CASSLLSGGELFF
>-|TRBJ2-7|TRBV29-1|TRBD2
TGCAGCGTCAGAACGGGGGGGGGCTCCTACGAGCAGTACTTC
CSVRTGGGSYEQYF
>-|TRBJ2-2|TRBV11-2|-
TGTGCCAGCAGCTTAGCCCGGGGGACCGGGGAGCTGTTTTTT
CASSLARGTGELFF
>-|TRBJ2-5|TRBV4-3|-
TGCGCCAGCAGCCAAACAATACAGGGTCGGGAGACCCAGTACTTC
CASSQTIQGRETQYF
>-|TRBJ1-1|TRBV14|-
TGTGCCAGCAGCCCCCTCAGACAGACGAACACTGAAGCTTTCTTT
CASSPLRQTNTEAFF
>once|TRBJ1-6|TRBV10-3|TRBD1
TGTGCCATCAGTGAGTACCGGACAGGGGCGAATCCTAATTCACCCCTCCACTTT
CAISEYRTGANPNSPLHF
>-|TRBJ2-5|TRBV3-1/TRBV3-2|TRBD2
TGTGCCAGCAGCCATTTAGCGGGGGGATGGGAGACCCAGTACTTC
CASSHLAGGWETQYF
>-|TRBJ2-1|TRBV24-1|TRBD1
TGTGCCACCAGTGAAGGGACAGAGAATGAGCAGTTCTTC
CATSEGTENEQFF
>-|TRBJ1-1|TRBV5-1|TRBD1
TGCGCCAGCAGCCTAGGTTCGGGACAGGGGCGCACTGAAGCTTTCTTT
CASSLGSGQGRTEAFF
>-|TRBJ2-7|TRBV6-5|-
TGTGCCAGCAGGGACAGCTACGAGCAGTACTTC
CASRDSYEQYF
>few|TRBJ2-7|TRBV18|-
TGTGCCAGCTCACCCAGCCAGGGGGGGCTCGAGCAGTACTTC
CASSPSQGGLEQYF
>-|TRBJ2-3|TRBV2|TRBD2
TGTGCCAAACGAACCGGGACTAGCGGCACAGATACGCAGTATTTT
CAKRTGTSGTDTQYF
>-|TRBJ2-3|TRBV2|-
TGTGCCAGCAGTGAAGGTGGGGTTTCGTCAGATACGCAGTATTTT
CASSEGGVSSDTQYF
>-|TRBJ2-3|TRBV7-2|-
TGTGCCAGCAGCTTACTAGCAGATACGCAGTATTTT
CASSLLADTQYF
>-|TRBJ2-5|TRBV6-5|-
TGTGCCAGCATGGGGAGCGCAGAGACCCAGTACTTC
CASMGSAETQYF
>-|TRBJ2-4|TRBV7-2|TRBD1
TGTGCCAGCAGCTTCAATACCGGGACAGGGGTAAACATTCAGTACTTC
CASSFNTGTGVNIQYF
>-|TRBJ2-2|TRBV5-1|-
TGCGCCACCTCGCGTGCGGGGGCTCAGACCGGGGAGCTGTTTTTT
CATSRAGAQTGELFF
>-|TRBJ2-1|TRBV3-1/TRBV3-2|TRBD1
TGTGCCAGCAGGCGCGAAGGGACAGGGTGGGAAAATGAGCAGTTCTTC
CASRREGTGWENEQFF
>once|TRBJ2-1|TRBV5-1|-
TGCGCCAGCAGCTTGGATGGCGCTAGCAGGGGTTTCCATGAGCAGTTCTTC
CASSLDGASRGFHEQFF
>once|TRBJ2-3|TRBV6-1|TRBD2
TGTGCCAGCAGTGAATACGGACTAGCGGGGGGTGATACGCAGTATTTT
CASSEYGLAGGDTQYF
>-|TRBJ2-5|TRBV24-1|-
TGTGCCAGCGTCAGGGTTTTAGGGACCCAGTACTTC
CASVRVLGTQYF
>-|TRBJ2-3|TRBV28|TRBD2
TGTGCCAGCAGTACCCCCAATAGCGGGATCACAGATACGCAGTATTTT
CASSTPNSGITDTQYF
>-|TRBJ1-4|TRBV18|-
TGTGCCAGCTCGTCAGCCCAGGGTTCTAATGAAAAACTGTTTTTT
CASSSAQGSNEKLFF
>-|TRBJ1-2|TRBV6-5|-
TGTGCCAGCAGTTACGGGGCAGCTAACTATGGCTACACCTTC
CASSYGAANYGYTF
>-|TRBJ1-1|TRBV5-6|TRBD1
TGTGCCAGCGACAGGGGGGGAACTGAAGCTTTCTTT
CASDRGGTEAFF
>-|TRBJ2-5|TRBV19|TRBD1
TGTGCCAGTAGCCCGGGACAGGGGACAGGGAAGACCCAGTACTTC
CASSPGQGTGKTQYF
>-|TRBJ2-3|TRBV12-2|-
TGTGCAAGTCGCTCTTTAGCGGGCAGCACAGATACGCAGTATTTT
CASRSLAGSTDTQYF
>-|TRBJ1-1|TRBV5-1|-
TGCGCCAGCAGATGGGACGGAAGGGAGAACACTGAAGCTTTCTTT
CASRWDGRENTEAFF
>few|TRBJ1-1|TRBV19|TRBD1
TGTGCCAGTAGTCCGGGGACAGGGGAGGCCACTGAAGCTTTCTTT
CASSPGTGEATEAFF
>-|TRBJ2-6|TRBV7-2|-
TGTGCCAGCAGCTCCACAGGGACTGGGGCCAACGTCCTGACTTTC
CASSSTGTGANVLTF
>-|TRBJ1-2|TRBV2|-
TGTGCCAGTTCGACGGTGAACTATGGCTACACCTTC
CASSTVNYGYTF
>-|TRBJ1-1|TRBV19|-
TGTGCCAGTAGTATAAGAACAGACGAGACTGAAGCTTTCTTT
CASSIRTDETEAFF
>-|TRBJ2-3|TRBV6-2/TRBV6-3|-
TGTGCCAGCAGTGACCATCTCACAGATACGCAGTATTTT
CASSDHLTDTQYF
>-|TRBJ1-1|TRBV7-2|TRBD1
TGTGCCAGCAGCGAACAACCGGGACAGAGTAGCACTGAAGCTTTCTTT
CASSEQPGQSSTEAFF
>once|TRBJ2-3|TRBV5-1|-
TGCGCCAGCAGCCCATCTAGCAAAACACCCACAGATACGCAGTATTTT
CASSPSSKTPTDTQYF
>-|TRBJ2-7|TRBV3-1/TRBV3-2|TRBD2
TGTGCCAGCAGCCAAAGGGGCGGGAGGGACTACGAGCAGTACTTC
CASSQRGGRDYEQYF
>-|TRBJ1-2|TRBV12-3/TRBV12-4|-
TGTGCCAGCAGTCTGACAGGTGATGGCTACACCTTC
CASSLTGDGYTF
>-|TRBJ2-4|TRBV25-1|-
TGTGCCAGCTCAACCGACCGGGCCAAAAACATTCAGTACTTC
CASSTDRAKNIQYF
>-|TRBJ1-3|TRBV5-6|-
TGTGCCAGCAGCTCTCAGGGGAGCTCTGGAAACACCATATATTTT
CASSSQGSSGNTIYF
>few|TRBJ1-6|TRBV7-9|-
TGTGCCAGCAGCCCCCGGGGGCGAGAGTCACCCCTCCACTTT
CASSPRGRESPLHF
>few|TRBJ1-6|TRBV7-8|-
TGTGCCAGCAGCTTATTCGTTATGGGAGATTCACCCCTCCACTTT
CASSLFVMGDSPLHF
>few|TRBJ1-4|TRBV7-9|-
TGTGCCAGCAGCTTATTACAGGGAACGGGAGAAAAACTGTTTTTT
CASSLLQGTGEKLFF
>-|TRBJ2-7|TRBV7-2|TRBD1
TGTGCCAGCAGCACGGGACAGACCCTGACGTACGAGCAGTACTTC
CASSTGQTLTYEQYF
>-|TRBJ1-4|TRBV19|-
TGTGCCAGTAGTATCCGGACAGATAATGAAAAACTGTTTTTT
CASSIRTDNEKLFF
>-|TRBJ1-4|TRBV14|TRBD1
TGTGCCAGCAGCCAGGGACAGGGGTGGCGGAATGAAAAACTGTTTTTT
CASSQGQGWRNEKLFF
>once|TRBJ2-4|TRBV2|-
TGTGCCAGCAGTGACGTTAGGTTCGGAGCCAAAAACATTCAGTACTTC
CASSDVRFGAKNIQYF
>-|TRBJ1-2|TRBV3-1/TRBV3-2|-
TGTGCCAGCAGCCAAGAGACAGCTTATGGCTACACCTTC
CASSQETAYGYTF
>-|TRBJ2-7|TRBV5-4|TRBD2
TGTGCCAGCAGCTTGGTCACTAGCGGTCACGAGCAGTACTTC
CASSLVTSGHEQYF
>-|TRBJ1-1|TRBV10-3|-
TGTGCCATCAGTGAGTCGAGCTCGTACGTTGAAGCTTTCTTT
CAISESSSYVEAFF
>-|TRBJ2-5|TRBV29-1|TRBD1
TGCAGCGTTAGCGAGGGGGCAGAGACCCAGTACTTC
CSVSEGAETQYF
>-|TRBJ1-3|TRBV30|-
TGTGCCTCCACTCTTACCTCGGACATCTCTGGAAACACCATATATTTT
CASTLTSDISGNTIYF
>-|TRBJ2-2|TRBV19|-
TGTGCCAGTAGTATAGAAGCGGCAAACACCGGGGAGCTGTTTTTT
CASSIEAANTGELFF
>once|TRBJ2-5|TRBV3-1/TRBV3-2|TRBD2
TGTGCCAGCAGCGATGGACTAGCGGGGAGTGGGACCCAGTACTTC
CASSDGLAGSGTQYF
>-|TRBJ1-2|TRBV2|TRBD1
TGTGCCAGCAAAGCCGGGACAGGGTATGGCTACACCTTC
CASKAGTGYGYTF
>-|TRBJ1-5|TRBV7-2|TRBD1
TGTGCCAGCAGCGCCTCCCAGGGGGCCTTTGGTACGGGGCCCCAGCATTTT
CASSASQGAFGTGPQHF
>few|TRBJ1-3|TRBV12-3/TRBV12-4|-
TGTGCCAGCAGTTTGCTTGGAAACACCATATATTTT
CASSLLGNTIYF